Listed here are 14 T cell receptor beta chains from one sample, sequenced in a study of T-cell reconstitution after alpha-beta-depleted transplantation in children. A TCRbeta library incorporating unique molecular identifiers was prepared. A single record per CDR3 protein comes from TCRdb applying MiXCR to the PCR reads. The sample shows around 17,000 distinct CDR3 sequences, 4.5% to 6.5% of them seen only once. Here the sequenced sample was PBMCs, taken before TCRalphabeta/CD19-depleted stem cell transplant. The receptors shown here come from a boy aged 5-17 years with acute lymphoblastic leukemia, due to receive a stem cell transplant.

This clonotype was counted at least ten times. CDR3 region: CASRHGAGLWEKLFF. For the CDR3, the DNA is TGTGCCAGCAGACATGGGGCGGGGCTGTGGGAAAAACTGTTTTTT. The chain has TRBV12-3 or TRBV12-4 and TRBJ1-4, with a possible D match to TRBD1 (5 bases). The CDR3 contains 15 residues. V was shortened by 6 bases and J by 8 bases, with 19 bases between the two germline ends.

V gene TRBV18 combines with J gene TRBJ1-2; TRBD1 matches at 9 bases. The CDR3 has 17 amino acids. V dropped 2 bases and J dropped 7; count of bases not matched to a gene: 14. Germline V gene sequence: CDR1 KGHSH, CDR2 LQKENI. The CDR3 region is CASSPRNRGRFIRGYTF. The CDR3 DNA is TGTGCCAGCTCACCAAGAAACAGGGGGCGATTTATCCGTGGCTACACCTTC.

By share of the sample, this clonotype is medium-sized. CDR3 sequence: CASIPGLAGTGEQFF. CDR3 sequence (DNA): TGTGCCAGCATTCCGGGACTAGCGGGAACAGGGGAGCAGTTCTTC. V and J are TRBV12-3 or TRBV12-4 and TRBJ2-1, with 13 bases matching TRBD2. This CDR3 contains 15 residues. The junction had 10 bases not matched to a gene; V was cut back by 7 bases and J by 10 bases.

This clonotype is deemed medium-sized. CDR3 sequence: CASSLNEQYF. For the CDR3, the DNA is TGTGCCAGCAGCTTAAACGAGCAGTACTTC. The genes are TRBV13 and TRBJ2-7; D unresolved. CDR3 length equals 10 residues. Trimming took 2 bases from V and 5 from J, leaving 1 base between them. Germline V gene lookup returns CDR1 PRHDT and CDR2 FYEKMQ (reference sequence).

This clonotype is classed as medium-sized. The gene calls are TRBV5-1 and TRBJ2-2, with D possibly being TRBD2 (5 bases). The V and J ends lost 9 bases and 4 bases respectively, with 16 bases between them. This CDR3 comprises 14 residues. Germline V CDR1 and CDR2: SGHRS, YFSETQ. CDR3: CATRVGASTGELFF. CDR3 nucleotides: TGCGCCACCCGGGTGGGAGCATCCACCGGGGAGCTGTTTTTT. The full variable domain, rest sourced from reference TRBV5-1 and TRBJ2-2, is KAGVTQTPRYLIKTRGQQVTLSCSPISGHRSVSWYQQTPGQGLQFLFEYFSETQRNKGNFPGRFSGRQFSNSRSEMNVSTLELGDSALYLCATRVGASTGELFFGEGSRLTVL.

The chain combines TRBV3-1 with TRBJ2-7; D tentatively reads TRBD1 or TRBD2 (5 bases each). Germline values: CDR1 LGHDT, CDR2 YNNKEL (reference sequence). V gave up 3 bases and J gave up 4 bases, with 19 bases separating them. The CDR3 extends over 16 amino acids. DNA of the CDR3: TGTGCCAGCAGCCACCAAGTTCCCGGGACGTCTTACGAGCAGTACTTC. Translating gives CASSHQVPGTSYEQYF.

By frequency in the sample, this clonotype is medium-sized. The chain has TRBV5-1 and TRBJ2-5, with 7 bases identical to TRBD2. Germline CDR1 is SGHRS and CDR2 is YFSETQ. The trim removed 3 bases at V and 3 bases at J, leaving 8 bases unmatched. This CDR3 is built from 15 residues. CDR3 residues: CASSSGGRAEETQYF. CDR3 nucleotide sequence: TGCGCCAGCAGCTCGGGAGGCAGGGCGGAAGAGACCCAGTACTTC.

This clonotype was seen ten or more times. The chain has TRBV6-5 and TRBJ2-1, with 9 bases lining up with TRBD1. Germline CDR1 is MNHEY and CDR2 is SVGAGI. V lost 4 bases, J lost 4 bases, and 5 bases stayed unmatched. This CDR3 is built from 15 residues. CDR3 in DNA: TGTGCCAGCAGTTCCGGACAGGGGCCTTACAATGAGCAGTTCTTC. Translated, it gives CASSSGQGPYNEQFF.

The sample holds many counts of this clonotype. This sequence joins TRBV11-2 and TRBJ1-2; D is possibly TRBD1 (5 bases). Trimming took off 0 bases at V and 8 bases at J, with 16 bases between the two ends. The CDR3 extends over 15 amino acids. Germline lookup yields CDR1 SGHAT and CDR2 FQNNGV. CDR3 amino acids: CASSLDPRAGSGYTF. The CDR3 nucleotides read TGTGCCAGCAGCTTAGATCCCAGGGCGGGGAGCGGCTACACCTTC.

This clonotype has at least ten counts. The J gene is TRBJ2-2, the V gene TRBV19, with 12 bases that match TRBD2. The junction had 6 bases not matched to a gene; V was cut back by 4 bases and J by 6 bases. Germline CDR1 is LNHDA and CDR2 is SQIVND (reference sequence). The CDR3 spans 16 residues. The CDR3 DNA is TGTGCCAGTAGTAGCCGAAGACTAGCGGGGGCCGGGGAGCTGTTTTTT. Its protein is CASSSRRLAGAGELFF. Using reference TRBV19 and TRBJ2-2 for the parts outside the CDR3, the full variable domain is DGGITQSPKYLFRKEGQNVTLSCEQNLNHDAMYWYRQDPGQGLRLIYYSQIVNDFQKGDIAEGYSVSREKKESFPLTVTSAQKNPTAFYLCASSSRRLAGAGELFFGEGSRLTVL.

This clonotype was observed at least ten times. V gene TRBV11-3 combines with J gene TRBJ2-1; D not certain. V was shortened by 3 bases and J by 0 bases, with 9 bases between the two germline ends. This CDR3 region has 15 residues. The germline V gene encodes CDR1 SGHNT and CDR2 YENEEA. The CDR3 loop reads CASSFDSFSYNEQFF. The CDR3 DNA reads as TGTGCCAGCAGCTTTGACTCCTTCTCCTACAATGAGCAGTTCTTC.

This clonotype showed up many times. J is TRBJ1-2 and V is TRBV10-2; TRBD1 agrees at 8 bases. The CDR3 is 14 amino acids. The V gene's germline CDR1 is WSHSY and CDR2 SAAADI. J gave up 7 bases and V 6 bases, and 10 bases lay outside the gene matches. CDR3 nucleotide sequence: TGCGCCAGCAGACCGGACAGGGTGACCGGTGGCTACACCTTC. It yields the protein CASRPDRVTGGYTF.

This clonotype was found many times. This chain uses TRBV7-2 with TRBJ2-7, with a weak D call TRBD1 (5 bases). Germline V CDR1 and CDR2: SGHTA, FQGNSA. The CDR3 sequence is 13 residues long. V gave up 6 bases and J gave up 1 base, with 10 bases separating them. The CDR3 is CASRSRGSYEQYF. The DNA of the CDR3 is TGTGCCAGCAGATCTAGGGGTTCCTACGAGCAGTACTTC. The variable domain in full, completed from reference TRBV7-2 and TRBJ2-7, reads GAGVSQSPSNKVTEKGKDVELRCDPISGHTALYWYRQSLGQGLEFLIYFQGNSAPDKSGLPSDRFSAERTGGSVSTLTIQRTQQEDSAVYLCASRSRGSYEQYFGPGTRLTVT.

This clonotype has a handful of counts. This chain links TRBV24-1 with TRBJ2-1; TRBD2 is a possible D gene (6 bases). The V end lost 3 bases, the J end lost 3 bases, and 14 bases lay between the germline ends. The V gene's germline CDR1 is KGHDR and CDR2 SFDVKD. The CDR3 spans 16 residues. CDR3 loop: CATSDTGSGYYNEQFF. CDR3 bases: TGTGCCACCAGTGATACGGGTAGCGGCTACTACAATGAGCAGTTCTTC.